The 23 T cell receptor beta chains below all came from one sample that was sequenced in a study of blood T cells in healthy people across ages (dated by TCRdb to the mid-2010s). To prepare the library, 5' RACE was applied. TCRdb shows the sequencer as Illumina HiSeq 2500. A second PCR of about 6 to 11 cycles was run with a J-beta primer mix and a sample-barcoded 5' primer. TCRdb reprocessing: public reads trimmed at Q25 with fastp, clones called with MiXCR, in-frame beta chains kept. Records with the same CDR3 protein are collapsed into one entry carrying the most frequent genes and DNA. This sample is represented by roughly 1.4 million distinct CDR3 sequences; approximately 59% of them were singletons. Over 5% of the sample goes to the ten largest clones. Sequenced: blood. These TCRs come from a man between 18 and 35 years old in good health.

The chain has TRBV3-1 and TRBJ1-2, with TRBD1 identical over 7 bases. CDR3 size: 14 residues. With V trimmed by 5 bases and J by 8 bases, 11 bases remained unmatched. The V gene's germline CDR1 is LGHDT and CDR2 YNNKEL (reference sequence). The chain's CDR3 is CASSYTGERDGYTF. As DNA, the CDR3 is TGTGCCAGCAGCTACACAGGGGAGAGGGACGGCTACACCTTC.

The CDR3 DNA is TGCGCCAGCAGCAATAATGCGGCCACCGGGGAGCTGTTTTTT. Amino acid sequence: CASSNNAATGELFF. The rearrangement joins TRBV5-1 to TRBJ2-2; no reliable D call. This CDR3 is 14 amino acids long. V gave up 4 bases and J gave up 4 bases, with 11 bases separating them. The germline gives CDR1 SGHRS, CDR2 YFSETQ.

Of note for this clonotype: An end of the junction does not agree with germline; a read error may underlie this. The CDR3 loop reads CSARDSRDRNLPLHF. The DNA of the CDR3 is TGCAGTGCTAGAGACTCTCGGGACCGGAATTTACCCCTCCACTTT. The chain carries TRBV20-1 and TRBJ1-6, with a weak D call TRBD1 (5 bases). CDR1 and CDR2 (germline): DFQATT, SNEGSKA (reference sequence). The CDR3 sequence is 15 residues long.

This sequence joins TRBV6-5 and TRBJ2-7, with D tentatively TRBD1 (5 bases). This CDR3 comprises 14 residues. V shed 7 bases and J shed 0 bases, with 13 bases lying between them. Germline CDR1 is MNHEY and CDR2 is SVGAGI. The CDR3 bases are TGTGCCAGCACCCGTGACAGCCTCTCCTACGAGCAGTACTTC. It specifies CASTRDSLSYEQYF.

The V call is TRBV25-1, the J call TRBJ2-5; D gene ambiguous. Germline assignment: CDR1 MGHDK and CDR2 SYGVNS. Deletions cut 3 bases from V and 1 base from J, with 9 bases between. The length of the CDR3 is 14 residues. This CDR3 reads CASSDNTGQETQYF. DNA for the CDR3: TGTGCCAGCAGTGACAATACTGGCCAAGAGACCCAGTACTTC. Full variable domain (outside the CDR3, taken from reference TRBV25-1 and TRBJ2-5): EADIYQTPRYLVIGTGKKITLECSQTMGHDKMYWYQQDPGMELHLIHYSYGVNSTEKGDLSSESTVSRIRTEHFPLTLESARPSHTSQYLCASSDNTGQETQYFGPGTRLLVL.

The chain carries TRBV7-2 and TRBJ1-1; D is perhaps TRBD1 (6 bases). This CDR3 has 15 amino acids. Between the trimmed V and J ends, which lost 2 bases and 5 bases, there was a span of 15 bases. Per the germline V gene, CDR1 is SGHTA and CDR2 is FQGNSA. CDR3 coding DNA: TGTGCCAGCAGCTTATCCTTGGGGGGCTTGACTGAAGCTTTCTTT. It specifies CASSLSLGGLTEAFF.

CDR3 residues: CASRDSPNYGYTF. The CDR3 DNA sequence: TGTGCCAGCCGGGACAGCCCTAACTATGGCTACACCTTC. The genes are TRBV6-5 and TRBJ1-2, with 7 nucleotides matching TRBD1. Germline loops: CDR1 MNHEY, CDR2 SVGAGI. This CDR3 contains 13 residues. With 8 bases clipped from V and 0 bases from J, the junction kept 3 bases outside the gene matches.

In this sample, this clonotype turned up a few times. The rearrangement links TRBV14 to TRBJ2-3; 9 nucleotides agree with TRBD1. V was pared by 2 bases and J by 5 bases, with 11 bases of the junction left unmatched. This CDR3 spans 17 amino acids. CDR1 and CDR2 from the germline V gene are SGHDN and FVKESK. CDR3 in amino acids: CASSQPVKQGAQDTQYF. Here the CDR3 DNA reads TGTGCCAGCAGCCAACCGGTGAAACAGGGGGCGCAAGATACGCAGTATTTT.

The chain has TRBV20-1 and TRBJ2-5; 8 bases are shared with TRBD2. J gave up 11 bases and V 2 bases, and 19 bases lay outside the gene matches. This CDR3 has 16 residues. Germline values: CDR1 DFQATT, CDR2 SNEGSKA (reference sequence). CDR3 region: CSARPPVLAGYNEQYF. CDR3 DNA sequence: TGCAGTGCTAGACCCCCGGTGCTAGCGGGTTACAATGAGCAGTACTTC.

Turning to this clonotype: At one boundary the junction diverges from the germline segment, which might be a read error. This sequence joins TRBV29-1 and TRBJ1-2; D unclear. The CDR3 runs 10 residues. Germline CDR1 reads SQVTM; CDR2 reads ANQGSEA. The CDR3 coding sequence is TGCATCGTTGATTTCGGGGTACACACCTTC. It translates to CIVDFGVHTF.

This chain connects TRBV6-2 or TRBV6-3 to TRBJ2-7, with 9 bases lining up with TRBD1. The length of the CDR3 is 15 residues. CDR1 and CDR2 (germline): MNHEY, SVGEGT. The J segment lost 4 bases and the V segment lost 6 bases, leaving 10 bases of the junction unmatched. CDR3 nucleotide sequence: TGTGCCAGCAGCTCCGGGACAGGGAACTTTTACGAGCAGTACTTC. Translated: CASSSGTGNFYEQYF.

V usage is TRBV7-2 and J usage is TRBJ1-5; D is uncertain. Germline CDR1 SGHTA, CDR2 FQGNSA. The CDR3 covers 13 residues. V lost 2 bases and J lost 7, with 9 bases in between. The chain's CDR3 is CASSLRSGQPQHF. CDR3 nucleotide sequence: TGTGCCAGCAGCTTACGGTCGGGGCAGCCCCAGCATTTT. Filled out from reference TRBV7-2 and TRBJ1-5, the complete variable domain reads GAGVSQSPSNKVTEKGKDVELRCDPISGHTALYWYRQSLGQGLEFLIYFQGNSAPDKSGLPSDRFSAERTGGSVSTLTIQRTQQEDSAVYLCASSLRSGQPQHFGDGTRLSIL.

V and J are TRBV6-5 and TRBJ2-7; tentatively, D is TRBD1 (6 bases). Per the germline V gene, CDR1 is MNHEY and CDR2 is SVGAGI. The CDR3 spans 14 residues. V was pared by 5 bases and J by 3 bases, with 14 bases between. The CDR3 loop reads CASSQDSLNYEQYF. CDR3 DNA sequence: TGTGCCAGCAGTCAGGACAGTCTAAACTACGAGCAGTACTTC.

The CDR3 sequence is CASSQEGRLYGYTF. CDR3 nucleotide sequence: TGTGCCAGCAGCCAAGAGGGGAGGCTGTATGGCTACACCTTC. The V gene is TRBV14, the J gene TRBJ1-2, with no clear D. Germline CDR1 reads SGHDN; CDR2 reads FVKESK. The CDR3 covers 14 residues. The V gene lost 0 bases and the J gene lost 5 bases, with 10 bases spanning the gap.

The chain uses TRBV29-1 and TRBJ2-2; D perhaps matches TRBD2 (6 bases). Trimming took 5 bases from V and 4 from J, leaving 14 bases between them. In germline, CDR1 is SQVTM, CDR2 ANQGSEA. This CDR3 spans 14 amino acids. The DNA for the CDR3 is TGCAGCGTTTCGGTTAGCGGAACCACCGGGGAGCTGTTTTTT. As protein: CSVSVSGTTGELFF.

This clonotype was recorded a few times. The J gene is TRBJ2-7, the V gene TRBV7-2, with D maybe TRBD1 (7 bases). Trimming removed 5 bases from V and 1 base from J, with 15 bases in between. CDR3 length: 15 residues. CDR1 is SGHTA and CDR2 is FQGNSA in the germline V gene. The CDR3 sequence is CASSSGRTGSYEQYF. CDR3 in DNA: TGTGCCAGCAGCAGCGGGCGGACAGGTTCCTACGAGCAGTACTTC.

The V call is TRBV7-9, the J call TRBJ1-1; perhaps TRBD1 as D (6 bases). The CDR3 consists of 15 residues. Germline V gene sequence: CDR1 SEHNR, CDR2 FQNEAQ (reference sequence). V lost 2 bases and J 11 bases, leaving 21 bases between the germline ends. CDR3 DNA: TGTGCCAGCAGCTTAACTACGGGGGTCCCAGGGGAGGCTTTCTTT. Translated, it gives CASSLTTGVPGEAFF. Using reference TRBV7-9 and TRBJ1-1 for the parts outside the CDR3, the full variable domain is DTGVSQNPRHKITKRGQNVTFRCDPISEHNRLYWYRQTLGQGPEFLTYFQNEAQLEKSRLLSDRFSAERPKGSFSTLEIQRTEQGDSAMYLCASSLTTGVPGEAFFGQGTRLTVV.

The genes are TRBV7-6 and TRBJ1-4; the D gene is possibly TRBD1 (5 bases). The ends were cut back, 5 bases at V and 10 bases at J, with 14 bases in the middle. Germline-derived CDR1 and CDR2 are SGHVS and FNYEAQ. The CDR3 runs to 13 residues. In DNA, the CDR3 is TGTGCCAGCAGCGCGGACGGGGGTGGAAAACTGTTTTTT. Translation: CASSADGGGKLFF.

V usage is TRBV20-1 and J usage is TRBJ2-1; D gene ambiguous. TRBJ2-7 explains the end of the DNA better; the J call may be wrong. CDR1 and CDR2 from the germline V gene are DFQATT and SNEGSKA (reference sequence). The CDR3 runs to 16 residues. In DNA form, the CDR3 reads TGCAGTGCTAGAGGTTTCGGCAGCTCCTCCTACAATGAGCAGTACTTC. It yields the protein CSARGFGSSSYNEQYF.

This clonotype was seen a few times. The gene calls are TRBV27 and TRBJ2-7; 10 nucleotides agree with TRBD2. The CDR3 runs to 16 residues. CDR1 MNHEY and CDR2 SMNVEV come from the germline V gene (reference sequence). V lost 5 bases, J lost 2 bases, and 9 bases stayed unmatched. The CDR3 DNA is TGTGCCAGCAGTCCTATCCGGACTAGCGGCACCTACGAGCAGTACTTC. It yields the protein CASSPIRTSGTYEQYF.

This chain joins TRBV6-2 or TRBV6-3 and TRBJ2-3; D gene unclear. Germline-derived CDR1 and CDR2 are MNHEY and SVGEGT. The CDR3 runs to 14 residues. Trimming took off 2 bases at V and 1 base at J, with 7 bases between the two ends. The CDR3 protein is CASSYLSGTDTQYF. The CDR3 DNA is TGTGCCAGCAGTTACCTCAGCGGCACAGATACGCAGTATTTT.

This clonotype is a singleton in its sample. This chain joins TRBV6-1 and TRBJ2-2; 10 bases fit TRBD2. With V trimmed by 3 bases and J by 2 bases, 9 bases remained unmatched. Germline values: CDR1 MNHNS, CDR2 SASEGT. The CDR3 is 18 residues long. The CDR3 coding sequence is TGTGCCAGCAGTGACGGTAGCGGGAGGAACACTAACACCGGGGAGCTGTTTTTT. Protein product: CASSDGSGRNTNTGELFF.

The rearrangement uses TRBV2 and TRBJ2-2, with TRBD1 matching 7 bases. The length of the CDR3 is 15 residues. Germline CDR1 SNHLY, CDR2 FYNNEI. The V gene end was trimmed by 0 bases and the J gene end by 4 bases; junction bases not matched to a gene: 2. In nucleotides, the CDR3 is TGTGCCAGCAGTGAAGCGACAGGGCCCACCGGGGAGCTGTTTTTT. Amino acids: CASSEATGPTGELFF.